This TCR beta chain was captured in a study of shared clonotypes between healthy human individuals. The CDR3 has 13 amino acids. Germline V lookup: CDR1 SEHNR, CDR2 FQNEAQ (reference sequence). The germline V and J ends were trimmed by 3 bases and 7 bases, with 12 bases remaining between them. The data were produced by immunoSEQ multiplex PCR, yet TCRdb's version contains in-frame clones alone and is incomplete. The sample has 450,000 to 500,000 clones; 60% to 80% are singletons. Study results and caveats: The represented genetic and exposure-history diversity was limited by the small number of donors.

A remark on this clone: Its antigen is not identified.

Sequenced material: PBMCs. The chain joins TRBV7-9 to TRBJ1-2; a possible D gene is TRBD1 (5 bases). The clonotype comes from a woman aged 35 to 49 in good health. Some clones in this sample may be carry-over from other donors' samples. In DNA, the CDR3 is TGTGCCAGCAGCTTGGCCTCGGGGCCTGGCTACACCTTC. Its protein product is CASSLASGPGYTF.